This TCR beta chain comes out of a study of cytomegalovirus exposure and HLA in healthy donors. Study-wide results and limits: A reported reduction in N-insertions relative to the roughly 640-donor mean was seen in an Asian-associated ancestry cluster in a later analysis. TCR beta chains numbering some 160 were designated cytomegalovirus-associated. Upon later analysis, HLA-associated TCR beta chains proved more clonally expanded than other, equally common chains.

The PCR used 60 Vbeta and 13 Jbeta primers. Assay used: immunoSEQ multiplex PCR; TCRdb lists only in-frame clones, some missing. Of more than 95,000 clones listed, 77% were seen once; the top ten hold around 4.9%. Trimming removed 3 bases from V and 6 bases from J; junction bases left unmatched: 7. The CDR3 extends over 15 amino acids. Germline values: CDR1 MNHNS, CDR2 SASEGT. At the time of sampling, donors were nominally healthy, though unrecorded immune exposures were likely. A note on this clone: What it binds is not known.

Sequenced: PBMCs. The clonotype originates from a man aged 50 or older in good health and CMV-seropositive. V usage is TRBV6-1 and J usage is TRBJ1-4; TRBD1 aligns across 7 bases. The CDR3 is CASSETGLLDEKLFF. The CDR3, as DNA: TGTGCCAGCAGTGAGACAGGGCTCTTGGATGAAAAACTGTTTTTT.